The 27 T cell receptor beta chains below were found in one sample sequenced in a study of Ad26.COV2.S vaccination and SARS-CoV-2 variants. TCRdb's table, derived via immunoSEQ multiplex PCR, lists solely in-frame clones and lacks some. The sample gives over 100,000 clones, around 80% of which show up once; 17% is in the top ten. Here the sequenced sample was peripheral blood, taken after recovery from COVID-19. These receptors were taken from a human donor who had recovered from COVID-19.

This sequence joins TRBV10-3 and TRBJ2-5, with 9 bases that match TRBD2. Germline lookup yields CDR1 ENHRY and CDR2 SYGVKD. Trimming cost V 0 bases and J 5 bases; bases outside gene matches: 10. There are 17 residues in the CDR3. The CDR3 loop is CAISESLTSGGRETQYF. CDR3 coding DNA: TGTGCCATCAGTGAGTCCTTGACTAGCGGCGGTAGGGAGACCCAGTACTTC.

The gene calls are TRBV28 and TRBJ1-2; TRBD1 is a possible D gene (5 bases). There are 13 residues in the CDR3. Trimming removed 6 bases at V and 2 bases at J, with 10 bases between. Looked up from germline, CDR1 is MDHEN and CDR2 is SYDVKM. The CDR3 sequence: CASRSRDNYGYTF. The CDR3 DNA is TGTGCCAGCAGGAGTAGGGACAACTATGGCTACACCTTC.

The gene calls are TRBV7-2 and TRBJ1-5; no definite D call. Germline assignment: CDR1 SGHTA and CDR2 FQGNSA. V was cut by 5 bases and J by 2 bases, with 13 bases left in between. The CDR3 loop spans 15 amino acids. CDR3 DNA: TGTGCCAGCAGCCCCGGGAATTCTGGCAATCAGCCCCAGCATTTT. Translation: CASSPGNSGNQPQHF.

The table lists this clone with a few counts. The rearrangement links TRBV7-2 to TRBJ2-7, with 9 nucleotides matching TRBD1. The CDR3 contains 15 residues. CDR1 is SGHTA, CDR2 FQGNSA, per germline. The J segment lost 7 bases and the V segment lost 4 bases, leaving 11 bases of the junction unmatched. CDR3 sequence: CASSWGQGLLGEQYF. CDR3 DNA: TGTGCCAGCAGCTGGGGACAGGGCCTCCTGGGTGAGCAGTACTTC.

J is TRBJ1-4 and V is TRBV27, with 7 bases fitting TRBD1. Trimming removed 0 bases from V and 10 bases from J; junction bases left unmatched: 8. The CDR3 extends over 15 amino acids. Germline CDR1 is MNHEY and CDR2 is SMNVEV (reference sequence). The DNA of the CDR3 is TGTGCCAGCAGTTTATCGACAGGGAAGAGCGGAAAACTGTTTTTT. It encodes CASSLSTGKSGKLFF. The variable domain in full, completed from reference TRBV27 and TRBJ1-4, reads EAQVTQNPRYLITVTGKKLTVTCSQNMNHEYMSWYRQDPGLGLRQIYYSMNVEVTDKGDVPEGYKVSRKEKRNFPLILESPSPNQTSLYFCASSLSTGKSGKLFFGSGTQLSVL.

This sequence joins TRBV5-1 and TRBJ1-1, with unresolved D. The V gene's germline CDR1 is SGHRS and CDR2 YFSETQ. CDR3 size: 14 residues. Trimming pared 4 bases from V and 2 bases from J, leaving 12 bases between. As DNA, the CDR3 is TGCGCCAGCAGCCCCCGAGGGAGCAACACTGAAGCTTTCTTT. It specifies CASSPRGSNTEAFF.

The chain carries TRBV5-4 and TRBJ2-5; 7 nucleotides align to TRBD1. The J segment lost 2 bases and the V segment lost 4 bases, leaving 5 bases of the junction unmatched. Germline assignment: CDR1 SGHNT and CDR2 YYREEE (reference sequence). The CDR3 spans 14 residues. The CDR3 spells CASSNRDRQETQYF. CDR3 coding DNA: TGTGCCAGCAGCAACCGGGACAGACAAGAGACCCAGTACTTC.

This clone was found a few times. This CDR3 is CASSLLYEQYF. In DNA form, the CDR3 reads TGTGCCAGCAGCTTATTGTACGAGCAGTACTTC. The chain joins TRBV7-2 to TRBJ2-7, with D hard to call. The CDR3 has 11 amino acids. Trimming pared 2 bases from V and 4 bases from J, leaving 3 bases between. Germline CDR1 is SGHTA and CDR2 is FQGNSA.

This clone was detected a few times. The chain has TRBV2 and TRBJ2-1; 7 bases match TRBD2. Germline CDR1 is SNHLY and CDR2 is FYNNEI. Unmatched junction bases numbered 9, after V lost 8 bases and J lost 2 bases. The CDR3 is 15 residues long. The DNA for the CDR3 is TGTGCCAGCTGTCGGGGGGACGAGGCCTACAATGAGCAGTTCTTC. Translation gives CASCRGDEAYNEQFF.

The chain has TRBV29-1 and TRBJ1-3; D is uncertain. The germline V gene encodes CDR1 SQVTM and CDR2 ANQGSEA. The CDR3 runs 12 residues. Trimming shortened V by 6 bases and J by 0 bases, and 6 bases separated the two germline ends. The CDR3 coding sequence is TGCAGCGTCGGTGACTCTGGAAACACCATATATTTT. It translates to CSVGDSGNTIYF.

The chain combines TRBV5-6 with TRBJ1-5; D unclear. V lost 4 bases and J lost 3, with 17 bases in between. Germline assignment: CDR1 SGHDT and CDR2 YYEEEE. This CDR3 has 16 amino acids. The CDR3 region has the DNA TGTGCCAGCAGCCTGAGGGAGGGCTTCCCCAATCAGCCCCAGCATTTT. It translates to CASSLREGFPNQPQHF.

The genes are TRBV24-1 and TRBJ2-3; D unclear. V was cut by 4 bases and J by 0 bases, with 4 bases left in between. Germline V gene sequence: CDR1 KGHDR, CDR2 SFDVKD. The CDR3 loop spans 13 amino acids. The chain's CDR3 is CATSDPSTDTQYF. CDR3 DNA: TGTGCCACCAGTGACCCAAGCACAGATACGCAGTATTTT.

This chain connects TRBV6-2 or TRBV6-3 to TRBJ2-7; 8 nucleotides align to TRBD1. Germline CDR1 and CDR2: MNHEY and SVGEGT. V dropped 5 bases and J dropped 5; count of bases not matched to a gene: 8. There are 14 residues in the CDR3. The CDR3 loop is CASSGGQATHEQYF. The DNA for the CDR3 is TGTGCCAGCAGTGGGGGACAGGCGACTCACGAGCAGTACTTC.

The chain has TRBV24-1 and TRBJ2-7, with D possibly TRBD2 on 7 matching bases. V dropped 3 bases and J dropped 6 bases, with 17 bases sitting between them. Germline CDR1 is KGHDR and CDR2 is SFDVKD. This CDR3 comprises 15 residues. The CDR3 protein is CATSDAMQGGGEQYF. CDR3 nucleotide sequence: TGTGCCACCAGTGATGCAATGCAGGGAGGGGGCGAGCAGTACTTC.

The chain combines TRBV5-5 with TRBJ1-4; no definite D call. This CDR3 contains 15 residues. V was cut by 2 bases and J by 8 bases, with 16 bases left in between. Germline values: CDR1 SGHKS, CDR2 YYEKEE (reference sequence). The CDR3, as DNA: TGTGCCAGCAGCTTATCTCCCCGGGAACACGAAAAACTGTTTTTT. It is translated as CASSLSPREHEKLFF.

This clone was counted only a few times. CDR3 residues: CASRRTSGRMDTQYF. Written as DNA, the CDR3 is TGTGCCAGCAGACGGACTAGCGGGAGGATGGATACGCAGTATTTT. V usage is TRBV28 and J usage is TRBJ2-3; 14 bases map to TRBD2. CDR3 length equals 15 residues. The V segment lost 6 bases and the J segment 6 bases; nucleotides outside the gene matches: 5. Germline lookup yields CDR1 MDHEN and CDR2 SYDVKM. Drawing the rest from reference TRBV28 and TRBJ2-3, the complete variable domain is DVKVTQSSRYLVKRTGEKVFLECVQDMDHENMFWYRQDPGLGLRLIYFSYDVKMKEKGDIPEGYSVSREKKERFSLILESASTNQTSMYLCASRRTSGRMDTQYFGPGTRLTVL.

The genes are TRBV20-1 and TRBJ1-5; D is uncertain. Germline V lookup: CDR1 DFQATT, CDR2 SNEGSKA (reference sequence). Between the trimmed V and J ends, which lost 0 bases and 11 bases, there was a span of 8 bases. This CDR3 has 11 residues. The chain's CDR3 is CSARDTRSQHF. The CDR3 nucleotides read TGCAGTGCTAGAGATACCCGATCCCAGCATTTT.

This rearrangement joins TRBV7-9 to TRBJ2-2; no firm D call. V lost 5 bases and J 10 bases, leaving 8 bases between the germline ends. This CDR3 contains 11 residues. The germline V gene encodes CDR1 SEHNR and CDR2 FQNEAQ (reference sequence). CDR3 residues: CASSPDKELFF. The CDR3 DNA reads as TGTGCCAGCAGCCCAGATAAGGAGCTGTTTTTT.

V and J are TRBV7-6 and TRBJ1-1, with D perhaps TRBD1 (6 bases). The V end lost 1 base, the J end lost 1 base, and 10 bases lay between the germline ends. Germline V CDR1 and CDR2: SGHVS, FNYEAQ. The CDR3 has 15 residues. This CDR3 reads CASSLEGRGNTEAFF. The CDR3 coding sequence is TGTGCCAGCAGCTTAGAAGGCAGGGGGAACACTGAAGCTTTCTTT.

This clone was observed once. One end of the junction is discordant with germline, which a read error may explain. The V gene is TRBV29-1, the J gene TRBJ2-7; 8 nucleotides line up with TRBD1. In germline, CDR1 is SQVTM, CDR2 ANQGSEA. This CDR3 is built from 12 residues. This chain's CDR3 is CSVEGQGYEQYF. For the CDR3, the DNA is TGCAGCGTCGAAGGACAGGGTTACGAGCAGTACTTC.

The CDR3 DNA reads as TGTGCCAGCAGCTTAGTACACACGGACTATGGCTACACCTTC. This codes for CASSLVHTDYGYTF. The J gene is TRBJ1-2, the V gene TRBV5-4; no reliable D call. The CDR3 totals 14 residues. Per the germline V gene, CDR1 is SGHNT and CDR2 is YYREEE (reference sequence). Trimming cost V 2 bases and J 3 bases, with 11 bases left between them.

The chain employs TRBV10-1 and TRBJ2-5; D unclear. The V end lost 0 bases, the J end lost 1 base, and 6 bases lay between the germline ends. The CDR3 covers 14 residues. Germline V gene data show CDR1 as WNHNN and CDR2 as SYGVQD (reference sequence). The CDR3 is CASSESRGQETQYF. CDR3 bases: TGCGCCAGCAGTGAGTCGCGCGGCCAAGAGACCCAGTACTTC.

The chain couples TRBV5-4 to TRBJ2-1; 9 nucleotides line up with TRBD1. Per the germline V gene, CDR1 is SGHNT and CDR2 is YYREEE (reference sequence). V was pared by 4 bases and J by 6 bases, with 8 bases of the junction left unmatched. The CDR3 runs to 15 residues. The CDR3 loop is CASSPSGQGLNEQFF. The DNA of the CDR3 is TGTGCCAGCAGCCCATCAGGACAGGGGCTCAATGAGCAGTTCTTC.

This clone was observed at least ten times. V usage is TRBV6-1 and J usage is TRBJ2-7; maybe TRBD1 (5 bases). V was pared by 2 bases and J by 4 bases, with 15 bases between. Germline values: CDR1 MNHNS, CDR2 SASEGT. The CDR3 contains 15 residues. The CDR3: CASSEILDSTYEQYF. DNA for the CDR3: TGTGCCAGCAGTGAAATCCTTGACAGTACTTACGAGCAGTACTTC.

This clone was detected only once. This chain connects TRBV11-2 to TRBJ1-1; D is perhaps TRBD1 (5 bases). Germline CDR1 SGHAT, CDR2 FQNNGV. Trimming took 5 bases from V and 2 from J, leaving 18 bases between them. The CDR3 runs to 16 residues. The CDR3 nucleotides read TGTGCCAGCAGCCAACAAGGGACTGGGGGTAACACTGAAGCTTTCTTT. Encoded protein: CASSQQGTGGNTEAFF.

The chain joins TRBV9 to TRBJ2-2; D uncertain. Germline CDR1 reads SGDLS; CDR2 reads YYNGEE. The CDR3 runs to 13 residues. Trimming took off 7 bases at V and 7 bases at J, with 14 bases between the two ends. The DNA of the CDR3 is TGTGCCAGCCGCTTTCTAGAATACGGGGAGCTGTTTTTT. Amino acids: CASRFLEYGELFF. Looking up the rest from reference TRBV9 and TRBJ2-2 gives the full variable domain: DSGVTQTPKHLITATGQRVTLRCSPRSGDLSVYWYQQSLDQGLQFLIQYYNGEERAKGNILERFSAQQFPDLHSELNLSSLELGDSALYFCASRFLEYGELFFGEGSRLTVL.

The J gene is TRBJ1-2, the V gene TRBV6-5; D is unclear. Looked up from germline, CDR1 is MNHEY and CDR2 is SVGAGI. V gave up 7 bases and J gave up 5 bases, with 14 bases separating them. This CDR3 is built from 13 residues. As DNA, the CDR3 is TGTGCCAGCACCCCCCGGTTGGGGTATGGCTACACCTTC. It translates to CASTPRLGYGYTF.